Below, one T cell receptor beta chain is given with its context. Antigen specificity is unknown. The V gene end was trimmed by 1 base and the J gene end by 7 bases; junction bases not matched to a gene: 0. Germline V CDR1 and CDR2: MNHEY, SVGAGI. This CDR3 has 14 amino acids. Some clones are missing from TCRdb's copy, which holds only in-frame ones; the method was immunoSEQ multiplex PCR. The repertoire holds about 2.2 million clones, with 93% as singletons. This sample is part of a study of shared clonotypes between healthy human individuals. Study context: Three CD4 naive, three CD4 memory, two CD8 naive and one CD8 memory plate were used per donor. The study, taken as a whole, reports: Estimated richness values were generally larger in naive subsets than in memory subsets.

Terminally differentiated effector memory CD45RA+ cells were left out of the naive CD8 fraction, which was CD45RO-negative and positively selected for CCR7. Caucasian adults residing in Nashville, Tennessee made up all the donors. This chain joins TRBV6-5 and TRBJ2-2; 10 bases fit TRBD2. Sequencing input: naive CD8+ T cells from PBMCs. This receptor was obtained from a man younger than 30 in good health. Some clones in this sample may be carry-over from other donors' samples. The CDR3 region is CASSYWTSGGELFF. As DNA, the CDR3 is TGTGCCAGCAGTTACTGGACTAGCGGCGGGGAGCTGTTTTTT.